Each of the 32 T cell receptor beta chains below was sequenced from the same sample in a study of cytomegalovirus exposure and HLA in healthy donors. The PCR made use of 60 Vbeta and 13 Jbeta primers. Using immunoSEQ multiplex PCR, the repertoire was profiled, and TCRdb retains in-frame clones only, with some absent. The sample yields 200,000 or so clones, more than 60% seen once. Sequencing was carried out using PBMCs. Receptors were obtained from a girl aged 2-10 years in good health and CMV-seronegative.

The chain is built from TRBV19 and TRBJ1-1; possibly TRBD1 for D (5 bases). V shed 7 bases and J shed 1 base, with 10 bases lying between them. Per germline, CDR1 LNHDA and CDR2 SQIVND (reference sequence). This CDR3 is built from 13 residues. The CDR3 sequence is CASNRGWNTEAFF. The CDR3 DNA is TGTGCCAGTAACCGGGGGTGGAACACTGAAGCTTTCTTT.

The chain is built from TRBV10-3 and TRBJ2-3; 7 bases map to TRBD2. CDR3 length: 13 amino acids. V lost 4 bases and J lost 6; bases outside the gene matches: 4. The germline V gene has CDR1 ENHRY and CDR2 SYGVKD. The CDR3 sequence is CAISGGLLDTQYF. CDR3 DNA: TGTGCCATCAGTGGGGGACTACTCGATACGCAGTATTTT.

Here the CDR3 reads CASRGTTYEQYF. The CDR3 nucleotides are TGTGCCAGCCGAGGGACTACCTACGAGCAGTACTTC. V is TRBV4-2 and J is TRBJ2-7; 7 bases match TRBD2. V was pared by 8 bases and J by 2 bases, with 3 bases of the junction left unmatched. This CDR3 has 12 residues. Germline CDR1 is LGHNA and CDR2 is YNFKEQ.

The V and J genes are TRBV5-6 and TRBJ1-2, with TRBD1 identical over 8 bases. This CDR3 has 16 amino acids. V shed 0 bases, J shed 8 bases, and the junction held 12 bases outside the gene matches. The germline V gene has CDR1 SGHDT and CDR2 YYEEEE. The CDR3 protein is CASSLAPPDREGGYTF. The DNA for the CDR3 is TGTGCCAGCAGCTTGGCCCCCCCGGACAGGGAGGGAGGCTACACCTTC. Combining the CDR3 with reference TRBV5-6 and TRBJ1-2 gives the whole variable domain DAGVTQSPTHLIKTRGQQVTLRCSPKSGHDTVSWYQQALGQGPQFIFQYYEEEERQRGNFPDRFSGHQFPNYSSELNVNALLLGDSALYLCASSLAPPDREGGYTFGSGTRLTVV.

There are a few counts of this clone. The DNA for the CDR3 is TGCGCCAGCAGCCCTGGGACTAGCGGGACCGGGGAGCTGTTTTTT. Translated, it gives CASSPGTSGTGELFF. This chain joins TRBV4-1 and TRBJ2-2; 12 bases agree with TRBD2. The CDR3 has 15 residues. The germline V gene has CDR1 MGHRA and CDR2 YSYEKL. V dropped 4 bases and J dropped 5; count of bases not matched to a gene: 2.

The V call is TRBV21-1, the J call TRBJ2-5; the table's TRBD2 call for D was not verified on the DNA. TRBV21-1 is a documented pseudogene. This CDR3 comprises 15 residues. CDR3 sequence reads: CASSKAGGGTETQYF. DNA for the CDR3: TGTGCCAGCAGCAAAGCGGGCGGGGGCACAGAGACCCAGTACTTC.

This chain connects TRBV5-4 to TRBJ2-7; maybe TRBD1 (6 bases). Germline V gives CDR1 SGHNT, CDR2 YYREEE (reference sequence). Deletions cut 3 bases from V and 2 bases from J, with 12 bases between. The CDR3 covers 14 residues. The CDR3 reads CASSSTGIPYEQYF. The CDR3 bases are TGTGCCAGCAGCTCAACAGGGATTCCCTACGAGCAGTACTTC. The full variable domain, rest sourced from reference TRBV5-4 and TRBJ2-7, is ETGVTQSPTHLIKTRGQQVTLRCSSQSGHNTVSWYQQALGQGPQFIFQYYREEENGRGNFPPRFSGLQFPNYSSELNVNALELDDSALYLCASSSTGIPYEQYFGPGTRLTVT.

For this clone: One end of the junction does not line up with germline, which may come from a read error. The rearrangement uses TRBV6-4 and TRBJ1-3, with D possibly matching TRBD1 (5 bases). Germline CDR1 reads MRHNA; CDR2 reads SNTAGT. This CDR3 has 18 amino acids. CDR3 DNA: TGTGCCAGCAGTTACTCCAACAGGAAAACCATCTCTGGAAACACCATATATTTT. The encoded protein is CASSYSNRKTISGNTIYF.

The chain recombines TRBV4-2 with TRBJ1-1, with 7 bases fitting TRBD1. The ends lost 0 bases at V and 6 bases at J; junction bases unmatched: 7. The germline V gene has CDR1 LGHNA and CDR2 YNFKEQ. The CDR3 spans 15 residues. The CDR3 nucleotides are TGTGCCAGCAGCCAAGAACCAGACAGGGCCTCTGAAGCTTTCTTT. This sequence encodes CASSQEPDRASEAFF.

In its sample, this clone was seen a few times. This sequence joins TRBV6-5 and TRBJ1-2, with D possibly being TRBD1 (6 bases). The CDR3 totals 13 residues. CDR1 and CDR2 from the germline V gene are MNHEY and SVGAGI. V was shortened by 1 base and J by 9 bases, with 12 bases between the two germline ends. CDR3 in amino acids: CASSYFGQQSYTF. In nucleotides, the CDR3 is TGTGCCAGCAGTTACTTCGGACAGCAGAGCTACACCTTC.

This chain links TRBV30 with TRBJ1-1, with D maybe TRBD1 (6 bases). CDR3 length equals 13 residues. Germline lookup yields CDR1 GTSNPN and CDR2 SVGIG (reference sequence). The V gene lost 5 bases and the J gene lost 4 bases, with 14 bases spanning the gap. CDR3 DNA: TGTGCCTGGGCATCAGGGGTTGCCACTGAAGCTTTCTTT. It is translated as CAWASGVATEAFF. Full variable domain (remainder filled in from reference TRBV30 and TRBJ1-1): SQTIHQWPATLVQPVGSPLSLECTVEGTSNPNLYWYRQAAGRGLQLLFYSVGIGQISSEVPQNLSASRPQDRQFILSSKKLLLSDSGFYLCAWASGVATEAFFGQGTRLTVV.

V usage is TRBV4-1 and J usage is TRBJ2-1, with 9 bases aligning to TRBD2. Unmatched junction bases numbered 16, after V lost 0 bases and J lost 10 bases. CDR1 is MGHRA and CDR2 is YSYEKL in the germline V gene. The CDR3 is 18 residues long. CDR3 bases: TGCGCCAGCAGCCAAGACGCGTCCGGCGGGGGGGCCGTATACGAGCAGTTCTTC. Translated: CASSQDASGGGAVYEQFF.

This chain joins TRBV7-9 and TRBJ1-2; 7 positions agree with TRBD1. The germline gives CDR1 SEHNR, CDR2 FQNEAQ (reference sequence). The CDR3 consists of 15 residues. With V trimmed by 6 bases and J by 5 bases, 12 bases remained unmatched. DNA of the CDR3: TGTGCCAGCAGGGGTATACAGGGGACTGAGTATGGCTACACCTTC. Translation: CASRGIQGTEYGYTF.

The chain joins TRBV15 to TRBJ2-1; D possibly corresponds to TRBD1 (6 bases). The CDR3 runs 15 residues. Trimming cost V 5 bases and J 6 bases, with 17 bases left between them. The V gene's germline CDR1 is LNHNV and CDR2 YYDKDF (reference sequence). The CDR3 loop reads CATSQQAGVINEQFF. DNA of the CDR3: TGTGCCACCAGCCAACAGGCAGGGGTGATCAATGAGCAGTTCTTC. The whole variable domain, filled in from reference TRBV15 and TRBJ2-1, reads DAMVIQNPRYQVTQFGKPVTLSCSQTLNHNVMYWYQQKSSQAPKLLFHYYDKDFNNEADTPDNFQSRRPNTSFCFLDIRSPGLGDTAMYLCATSQQAGVINEQFFGPGTRLTVL.

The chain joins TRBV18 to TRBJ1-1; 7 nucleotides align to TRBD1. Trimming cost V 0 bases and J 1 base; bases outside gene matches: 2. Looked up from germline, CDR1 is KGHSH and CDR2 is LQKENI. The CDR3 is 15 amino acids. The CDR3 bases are TGTGCCAGCTCACCACCGCACAGGGGGAACACTGAAGCTTTCTTT. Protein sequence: CASSPPHRGNTEAFF. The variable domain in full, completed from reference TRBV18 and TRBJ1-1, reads NAGVMQNPRHLVRRRGQEARLRCSPMKGHSHVYWYRQLPEEGLKFMVYLQKENIIDESGMPKERFSAEFPKEGPSILRIQQVVRGDSAAYFCASSPPHRGNTEAFFGQGTRLTVV.

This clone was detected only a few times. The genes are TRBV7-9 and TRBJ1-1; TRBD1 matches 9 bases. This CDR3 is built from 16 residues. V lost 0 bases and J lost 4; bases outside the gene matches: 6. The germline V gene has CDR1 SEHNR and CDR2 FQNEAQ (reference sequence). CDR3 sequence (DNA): TGTGCCAGCAGCTTAGCCTACAGGGGGCGGTCCACTGAAGCTTTCTTT. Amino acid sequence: CASSLAYRGRSTEAFF. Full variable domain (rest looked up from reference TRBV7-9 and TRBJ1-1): DTGVSQNPRHKITKRGQNVTFRCDPISEHNRLYWYRQTLGQGPEFLTYFQNEAQLEKSRLLSDRFSAERPKGSFSTLEIQRTEQGDSAMYLCASSLAYRGRSTEAFFGQGTRLTVV.

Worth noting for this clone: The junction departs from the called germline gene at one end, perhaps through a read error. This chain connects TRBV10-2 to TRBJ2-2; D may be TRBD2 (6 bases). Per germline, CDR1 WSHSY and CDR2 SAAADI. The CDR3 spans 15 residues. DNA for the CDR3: TGCGCCAGCAGTGAGGGTCTAGCGAACGCCGGGGAGCTGTTTTTT. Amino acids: CASSEGLANAGELFF.

The CDR3 region has the DNA TGTGCCAGCAACCCAACAACTCAGGGATACTATGGCTACACCTTC. Translated: CASNPTTQGYYGYTF. The chain joins TRBV4-2 to TRBJ1-2; TRBD1 might be the D (5 bases). CDR1 is LGHNA and CDR2 is YNFKEQ in the germline V gene. V gave up 7 bases and J gave up 3 bases, with 18 bases separating them. This CDR3 spans 15 amino acids.

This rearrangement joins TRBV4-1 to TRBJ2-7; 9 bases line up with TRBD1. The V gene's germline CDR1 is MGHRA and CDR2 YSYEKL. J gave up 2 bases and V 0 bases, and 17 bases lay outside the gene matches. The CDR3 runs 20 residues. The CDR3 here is CASSQEVTGQGSWPPYEQYF. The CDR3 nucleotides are TGCGCCAGCAGCCAAGAAGTGACGGGACAGGGTTCATGGCCACCCTACGAGCAGTACTTC.

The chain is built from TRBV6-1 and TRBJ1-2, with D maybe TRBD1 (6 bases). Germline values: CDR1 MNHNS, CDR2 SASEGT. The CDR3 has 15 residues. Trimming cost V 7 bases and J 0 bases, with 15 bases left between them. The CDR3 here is CASKMGALANYGYTF. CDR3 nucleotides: TGTGCCAGCAAAATGGGGGCTCTAGCTAACTATGGCTACACCTTC.

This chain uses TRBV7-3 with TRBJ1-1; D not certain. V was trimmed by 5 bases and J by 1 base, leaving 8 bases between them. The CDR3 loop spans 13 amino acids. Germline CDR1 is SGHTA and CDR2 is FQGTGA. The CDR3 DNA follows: TGTGCCAGCAGCGAGACTGCGAACACTGAAGCTTTCTTT. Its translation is CASSETANTEAFF.

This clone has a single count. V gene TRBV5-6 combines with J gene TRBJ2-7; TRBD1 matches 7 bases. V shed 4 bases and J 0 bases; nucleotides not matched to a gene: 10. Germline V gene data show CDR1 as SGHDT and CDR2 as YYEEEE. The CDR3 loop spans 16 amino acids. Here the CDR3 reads CASSRRTGLASYEQYF. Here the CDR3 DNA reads TGTGCCAGCAGCCGTCGGACAGGTTTGGCCTCCTACGAGCAGTACTTC.

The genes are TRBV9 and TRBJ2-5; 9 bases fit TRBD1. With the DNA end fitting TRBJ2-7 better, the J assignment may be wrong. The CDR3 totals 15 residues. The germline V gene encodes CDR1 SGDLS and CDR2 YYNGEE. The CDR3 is CASSVGTGSSYEQYF. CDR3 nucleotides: TGTGCCAGCAGCGTCGGGACAGGGAGCTCCTACGAGCAGTACTTC.

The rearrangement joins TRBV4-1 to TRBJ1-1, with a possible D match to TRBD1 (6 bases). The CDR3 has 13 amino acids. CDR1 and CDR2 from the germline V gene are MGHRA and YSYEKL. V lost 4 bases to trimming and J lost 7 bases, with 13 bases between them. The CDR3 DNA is TGCGCCAGCAGCCCGACAGGACTTCTTGAAGCTTTCTTT. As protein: CASSPTGLLEAFF.

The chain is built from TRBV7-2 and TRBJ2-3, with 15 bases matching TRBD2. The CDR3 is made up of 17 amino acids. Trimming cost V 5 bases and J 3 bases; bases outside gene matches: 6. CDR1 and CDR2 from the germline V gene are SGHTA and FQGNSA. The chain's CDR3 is CASSTGLAGGLTDTQYF. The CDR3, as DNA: TGTGCCAGCAGCACCGGACTAGCGGGAGGGCTGACAGATACGCAGTATTTT.

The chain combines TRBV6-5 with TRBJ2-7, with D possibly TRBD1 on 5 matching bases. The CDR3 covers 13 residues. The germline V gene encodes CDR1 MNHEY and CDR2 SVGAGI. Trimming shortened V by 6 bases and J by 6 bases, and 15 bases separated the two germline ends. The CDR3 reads CASSPLGPGEQYF. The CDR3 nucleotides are TGTGCCAGCAGCCCCCTGGGGCCGGGCGAGCAGTACTTC.

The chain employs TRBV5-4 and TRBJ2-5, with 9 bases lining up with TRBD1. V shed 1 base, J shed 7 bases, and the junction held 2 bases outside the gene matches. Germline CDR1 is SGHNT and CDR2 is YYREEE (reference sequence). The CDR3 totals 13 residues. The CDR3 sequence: CASSLWGQGTQYF. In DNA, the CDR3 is TGTGCCAGCAGCTTGTGGGGACAGGGGACCCAGTACTTC.

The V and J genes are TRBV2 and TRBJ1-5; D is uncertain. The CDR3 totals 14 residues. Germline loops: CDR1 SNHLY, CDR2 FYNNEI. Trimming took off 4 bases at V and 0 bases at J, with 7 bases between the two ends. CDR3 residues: CASSGDYSNQPQHF. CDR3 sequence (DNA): TGTGCCAGCAGTGGAGATTATAGCAATCAGCCCCAGCATTTT.

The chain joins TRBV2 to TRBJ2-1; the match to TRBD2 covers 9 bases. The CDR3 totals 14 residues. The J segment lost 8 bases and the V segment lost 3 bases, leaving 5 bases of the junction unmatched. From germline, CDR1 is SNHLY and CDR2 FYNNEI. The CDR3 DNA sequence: TGTGCCAGCAGTGATTCCGCGGGAGGGTATGAGCAGTTCTTC. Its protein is CASSDSAGGYEQFF.

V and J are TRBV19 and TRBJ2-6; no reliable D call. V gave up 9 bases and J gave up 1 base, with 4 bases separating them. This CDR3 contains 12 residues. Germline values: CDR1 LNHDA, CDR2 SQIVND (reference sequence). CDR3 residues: CASGSGANVLTF. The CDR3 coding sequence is TGTGCCAGCGGGTCTGGGGCCAACGTCCTGACTTTC.

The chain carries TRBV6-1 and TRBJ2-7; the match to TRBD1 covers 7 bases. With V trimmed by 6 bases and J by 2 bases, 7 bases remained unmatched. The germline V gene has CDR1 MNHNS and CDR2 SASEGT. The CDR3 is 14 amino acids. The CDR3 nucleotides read TGTGCCAGCAGCCCCGGGACAGTAACCTACGAGCAGTACTTC. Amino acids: CASSPGTVTYEQYF.

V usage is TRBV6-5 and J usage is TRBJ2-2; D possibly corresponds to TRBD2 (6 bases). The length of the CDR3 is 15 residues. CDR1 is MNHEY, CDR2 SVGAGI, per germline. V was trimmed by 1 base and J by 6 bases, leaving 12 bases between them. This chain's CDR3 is CASSYFGRRAGELFF. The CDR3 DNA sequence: TGTGCCAGCAGTTACTTCGGGAGAAGGGCCGGGGAGCTGTTTTTT.